A single sample is the source of the 2 T cell receptor beta chains below, sequenced in a study of blood T cells in healthy people across ages (dated by TCRdb to between 2014 and 2017). The library was built by means of 5' RACE. The instrument given in TCRdb is Illumina HiSeq 2500. A second PCR of about 7 to 12 cycles was performed with a sample-barcoded 5' primer and a J-beta primer mix. The public reads were reanalyzed by TCRdb: fastp trimming at Q25, MiXCR alignment, in-frame beta chains only. Under each unique CDR3 protein, matching rows form one entry showing the most common genes and DNA. The sample table records 1.5 million to 2 million distinct CDR3 sequences; 28% of these occur just once. 7.7% of the sample is in the top ten clones. The specimen sequenced was blood. The receptors come from a woman in her 30s in good health.

V and J are TRBV7-3 and TRBJ2-1; 10 bases line up with TRBD1. The germline gives CDR1 SGHTA, CDR2 FQGTGA. The V segment lost 5 bases and the J segment 4 bases; nucleotides outside the gene matches: 17. The CDR3 is 19 residues long. CDR3 sequence reads: CASSQTGGAPPLLYNEQFF. CDR3 DNA: TGTGCCAGCAGCCAGACAGGGGGCGCCCCCCCCCTCCTATACAATGAGCAGTTCTTC.

In its sample, this clonotype was seen once. This could be a read error, since a much larger clone is one nucleotide away. The chain carries TRBV12-3 or TRBV12-4 and TRBJ2-1; TRBD2 aligns across 11 bases. The CDR3 sequence is 13 residues long. J gave up 7 bases and V 10 bases, and 6 bases lay outside the gene matches. In DNA, the CDR3 is TGTGCCAACAGCCGGACTAGCGGGAATGAGCAGTTCTTC. It specifies CANSRTSGNEQFF.